These 27 T cell receptor beta chains came from one sample sequenced in a study of breast tumors, draining lymph nodes, adjacent tissues. TCRdb reprocessed the multiplex PCR reads with MiXCR, giving one entry per CDR3 protein. The table records under 75,000 distinct CDR3 sequences, approximately 57% of them present only once. The material sequenced was breast tumor tissue. Source of these receptors: a female donor with breast cancer. Some clones in this sample may be carry-over from other donors' samples.

The chain has TRBV6-6 and TRBJ2-7; 8 bases map to TRBD2. Trimming took 10 bases from V and 3 from J; bases not matched to a gene: 14. This CDR3 contains 15 residues. The germline V gene has CDR1 MNHNY and CDR2 SVGAGI (reference sequence). CDR3 protein: CATRAGDVSYYEQYF. CDR3 coding DNA: TGTGCCACCAGAGCGGGAGACGTAAGTTACTACGAGCAGTACTTC.

In the case of this clonotype: This likely comes from a read error, as the CDR3 has no conserved phenylalanine or tryptophan at its end. The DNA is omitted, as the CDR3 cannot be located on it reliably, and the CDR3 follows TCRdb's listing. V usage is TRBV6-1 and J usage is TRBJ1-4; the table's D gene call, TRBD1, was not cross checked with the DNA. The CDR3 spans 12 amino acids, including both terminal residues. Germline lookup yields CDR1 MNHNS and CDR2 SASEGT. CDR3 loop: CASRGSQGGRFN.

This sequence joins TRBV7-9 and TRBJ1-5; possibly TRBD1 for D (5 bases). Trimming removed 3 bases at V and 2 bases at J, with 11 bases between. Germline lookup yields CDR1 SEHNR and CDR2 FQNEAQ (reference sequence). This CDR3 spans 15 amino acids. The CDR3 spells CASSFRAGGNQPQHF. As DNA, the CDR3 is TGTGCCAGCAGCTTTAGGGCGGGGGGCAATCAGCCCCAGCATTTT. The full variable domain, its missing parts supplied by reference TRBV7-9 and TRBJ1-5, is DTGVSQNPRHKITKRGQNVTFRCDPISEHNRLYWYRQTLGQGPEFLTYFQNEAQLEKSRLLSDRFSAERPKGSFSTLEIQRTEQGDSAMYLCASSFRAGGNQPQHFGDGTRLSIL.

This clonotype was recorded a few times. Being one base from a much bigger clone, this may be a read error. The V gene is TRBV6-1, the J gene TRBJ2-7; 7 bases match TRBD1. Trimming removed 5 bases from V and 2 bases from J; junction bases left unmatched: 9. Looked up from germline, CDR1 is MNHNS and CDR2 is SASEGT. The length of the CDR3 is 15 residues. This CDR3 is CASSRRGGTAYEQYF. The CDR3, as DNA: TGTGCCAGCAGTCGGCGAGGTGGGACAGCCTACGAGCAGTACTTC.

This clonotype is a singleton in its sample. The chain employs TRBV7-3 and TRBJ2-5; TRBD2 aligns across 12 bases. V shed 6 bases and J 5 bases; nucleotides not matched to a gene: 7. CDR3 size: 15 residues. Germline V CDR1 and CDR2: SGHTA, FQGTGA. The CDR3 loop reads CASRATSGGLETQYF. The CDR3 bases are TGTGCCAGCAGAGCTACTAGCGGGGGGCTGGAGACCCAGTACTTC.

This clonotype was recorded at least ten times. The rearrangement joins TRBV27 to TRBJ2-6; D gene ambiguous. The CDR3 runs to 17 residues. Trimming removed 2 bases at V and 0 bases at J, with 11 bases between. Germline CDR1 MNHEY, CDR2 SMNVEV (reference sequence). The CDR3 region is CASSLRVSISGANVLTF. For the CDR3, the DNA is TGTGCCAGCAGTTTACGGGTCAGCATCTCTGGGGCCAACGTCCTGACTTTC.

Here the CDR3 reads CASSPGTGEPDSPLHF. The CDR3, as DNA: TGTGCCAGCTCTCCCGGGACAGGGGAACCGGATTCACCCCTCCACTTT. The chain recombines TRBV18 with TRBJ1-6; 10 bases map to TRBD1. CDR1 and CDR2 (germline): KGHSH, LQKENI. This CDR3 contains 16 residues. After removal of 6 bases from V and 8 bases from J, the junction contained 10 bases not matched to a gene.

V is TRBV18 and J is TRBJ1-6, with 10 bases identical to TRBD1. The J segment lost 9 bases and the V segment lost 5 bases, leaving 7 bases of the junction unmatched. The CDR3 contains 15 residues. Germline CDR1 KGHSH, CDR2 LQKENI. Here the CDR3 DNA reads TGTGCCAGCTCAAATGACAGGGGGCAAACTTCACCCCTCCACTTT. Its protein product is CASSNDRGQTSPLHF.

V and J are TRBV7-2 and TRBJ1-2, with TRBD1 as a possible D gene (6 bases). The V end lost 4 bases, the J end lost 5 bases, and 17 bases lay between the germline ends. This CDR3 is 15 amino acids long. Germline V lookup: CDR1 SGHTA, CDR2 FQGNSA. The CDR3 is CASSSSGHGSYGYTF. CDR3 bases: TGTGCCAGCAGCTCCTCGGGACACGGATCTTATGGCTACACCTTC.

V and J are TRBV20-1 and TRBJ2-5, with 13 nucleotides matching TRBD2. V dropped 6 bases and J dropped 7; count of bases not matched to a gene: 8. The CDR3 sequence is 14 residues long. CDR1 is DFQATT and CDR2 is SNEGSKA in the germline V gene (reference sequence). The CDR3, as DNA: TGCAGTGCGTGGACTAGCGGGAGTGTGGGGACCCAGTACTTC. This codes for CSAWTSGSVGTQYF.

Notes on this clonotype: Its ends do not fully match the called genes, so a read error is possible. This chain joins TRBV7-7 and TRBJ2-5; 7 bases align to TRBD2. The germline CDR1 and CDR2 sequences are SSHAT and FNYEAQ (reference sequence). The CDR3 is made up of 14 amino acids. This chain's CDR3 is CASSLSGTTETQYF. The CDR3 bases are TGTGCTAGCAGCTTATCCGGGACTACGGAGACCCAGTACTTC.

This rearrangement joins TRBV2 to TRBJ2-1; 8 nucleotides line up with TRBD2. Germline CDR1 reads SNHLY; CDR2 reads FYNNEI. The CDR3 runs 14 residues. J gave up 10 bases and V 7 bases, and 12 bases lay outside the gene matches. Here the CDR3 reads CASNPGGRSSEQFF. The DNA for the CDR3 is TGTGCCAGCAACCCGGGAGGGCGATCAAGCGAGCAGTTCTTC.

The chain couples TRBV7-9 to TRBJ1-3; perhaps TRBD1 as D (5 bases). The CDR3 has 15 amino acids. Trimming pared 4 bases from V and 2 bases from J, leaving 12 bases between. CDR1 SEHNR and CDR2 FQNEAQ come from the germline V gene (reference sequence). CDR3 amino acids: CASSSLGGTGNTIYF. The CDR3 nucleotides read TGTGCCAGCAGCTCGCTGGGGGGGACTGGAAACACCATATATTTT.

This clonotype has ten or more counts. The chain is built from TRBV19 and TRBJ2-6, with D unclear. The CDR3 is made up of 14 amino acids. The germline CDR1 and CDR2 sequences are LNHDA and SQIVND (reference sequence). V lost 9 bases, J lost 0 bases, and 9 bases lay in between. CDR3 loop: CASSSDSGANVLTF. As DNA, the CDR3 is TGTGCCAGCTCGAGCGACTCTGGGGCCAACGTCCTGACTTTC.

Worth noting for this clonotype: The conserved phenylalanine or tryptophan is not found at the CDR3 terminus, so this likely reflects a read error. DNA for the CDR3: TGTGCCAGCAGCTTTAGGGAGGGAGGGGGCTACGAGCAGTACCCC. It is translated as CASSFREGGGYEQYP. The J gene is TRBJ2-7, the V gene TRBV7-8; D possibly corresponds to TRBD2 (7 bases). The CDR3 runs to 15 residues. The germline V gene has CDR1 SGHVS and CDR2 FQNEAQ. The germline V and J ends were trimmed by 3 bases and 3 bases, with 15 bases remaining between them.

V gene TRBV29-1 combines with J gene TRBJ1-2; D possibly corresponds to TRBD1 (5 bases). V gave up 3 bases and J gave up 3 bases, with 14 bases separating them. Germline V gives CDR1 SQVTM, CDR2 ANQGSEA. The CDR3 is made up of 14 amino acids. Here the CDR3 reads CSVEGRDGDYGYTF. Here the CDR3 DNA reads TGCAGCGTTGAGGGCAGGGACGGCGACTATGGCTACACCTTC.

A single count supports this clonotype. The chain uses TRBV7-8 and TRBJ1-5; 8 bases agree with TRBD1. Unmatched junction bases numbered 8, after V lost 2 bases and J lost 5 bases. Germline lookup yields CDR1 SGHVS and CDR2 FQNEAQ. This CDR3 spans 16 amino acids. In DNA form, the CDR3 reads TGTGCCAGCAGCTTAAGGGGAAAGACAGGGGATCAGCCCCAGCATTTT. Encoded protein: CASSLRGKTGDQPQHF.

A few counts support this clonotype. The V gene is TRBV19, the J gene TRBJ1-2, with D possibly being TRBD1 (5 bases). This CDR3 contains 11 residues. Trimming took 7 bases from V and 6 from J, leaving 9 bases between them. Per germline, CDR1 LNHDA and CDR2 SQIVND (reference sequence). CDR3 nucleotides: TGTGCCAGTACGCAGGGTCATGGCTACACCTTC. The encoded protein is CASTQGHGYTF.

The sample holds one count of this clonotype. This chain uses TRBV20-1 with TRBJ2-5, with TRBD2 identical over 12 bases. The germline gives CDR1 DFQATT, CDR2 SNEGSKA (reference sequence). The CDR3 contains 14 residues. The V and J ends lost 2 bases and 5 bases, in that order; junction bases with no gene match: 3. The CDR3 bases are TGCAGTGCTAGATCCGGACTAGCGGGGGAGACCCAGTACTTC. Protein product: CSARSGLAGETQYF.

The chain uses TRBV20-1 and TRBJ1-5, with D tentatively TRBD1 (6 bases). Germline V gene lookup returns CDR1 DFQATT and CDR2 SNEGSKA (reference sequence). The CDR3 is made up of 16 amino acids. With 1 base removed from V and 4 bases from J, the gap between germline ends came to 17 bases. CDR3 loop: CSARGDTGKRNQPQHF. CDR3 DNA: TGCAGTGCTAGAGGAGACACAGGGAAGAGGAATCAGCCCCAGCATTTT.

The chain combines TRBV4-1 with TRBJ2-7, with a possible D match to TRBD1 (6 bases). The CDR3 sequence is 15 residues long. With 1 base removed from V and 2 bases from J, the gap between germline ends came to 12 bases. Germline V gene lookup returns CDR1 MGHRA and CDR2 YSYEKL. This CDR3 is CASSQVQGLTYEQYF. The CDR3 DNA follows: TGCGCCAGCAGCCAAGTTCAGGGGTTAACCTACGAGCAGTACTTC.

This clonotype has only one observation. V gene TRBV5-5 combines with J gene TRBJ2-3; either TRBD1 or TRBD2 may supply D (5 bases each). The CDR3 runs 12 residues. Trimming pared 6 bases from V and 6 bases from J, leaving 11 bases between. Germline V CDR1 and CDR2: SGHKS, YYEKEE (reference sequence). The CDR3 protein is CASTPWGDTQYF. CDR3 nucleotide sequence: TGTGCCAGCACTCCCTGGGGGGATACGCAGTATTTT.

This rearrangement joins TRBV3-1 to TRBJ1-5; D gene unclear. The ends were cut back, 2 bases at V and 7 bases at J, with 9 bases in the middle. The CDR3 length is 13 residues. Germline CDR1 reads LGHDT; CDR2 reads YNNKEL (reference sequence). This CDR3 is CASSQWGRQPQHF. The CDR3 DNA sequence: TGTGCCAGCAGCCAATGGGGTCGCCAGCCCCAGCATTTT.

For this clonotype: The DNA is omitted, as the CDR3 cannot be located on it reliably, and the CDR3 follows TCRdb's listing. V usage is TRBV7-9 and J usage is TRBJ1-6; TRBD1, the table's D call, was not compared with the DNA. The CDR3 is 24 amino acids in total, end residues counted. Germline CDR1 is SEHNR and CDR2 is FQNEAQ (reference sequence). CDR3 sequence: CASSSSSAHYGYTFGSGTASPLHF.

This clonotype showed up many times. V is TRBV7-9 and J is TRBJ2-1; TRBD2 matches 10 bases. The CDR3 extends over 15 amino acids. CDR1 and CDR2 from the germline V gene are SEHNR and FQNEAQ (reference sequence). Losses at the gene ends were 6 bases for V and 6 bases for J; bases not matched to a gene: 8. The CDR3 spells CASSAGLAGVNEQFF. CDR3 DNA sequence: TGTGCCAGCAGTGCGGGGCTAGCGGGGGTCAATGAGCAGTTCTTC.

The J gene is TRBJ2-2, the V gene TRBV6-6; D call uncertain. There are 11 residues in the CDR3. CDR1 is MNHNY, CDR2 SVGAGI, per germline (reference sequence). V lost 5 bases to trimming and J lost 5 bases, with 3 bases between them. The CDR3 loop is CASSPTGELFF. DNA for the CDR3: TGTGCCAGCAGTCCGACCGGGGAGCTGTTTTTT.

This clonotype was counted at least ten times. The rearrangement uses TRBV6-2 or TRBV6-3 and TRBJ1-6; unclear D gene. V lost 5 bases and J lost 9, with 14 bases in between. From germline, CDR1 is MNHEY and CDR2 SVGEGT. The CDR3 covers 14 residues. The CDR3 DNA reads TGTGCCAGCAGTCCCCAGGAGAGTGGTTCACCCCTCCACTTT. Its translation is CASSPQESGSPLHF.